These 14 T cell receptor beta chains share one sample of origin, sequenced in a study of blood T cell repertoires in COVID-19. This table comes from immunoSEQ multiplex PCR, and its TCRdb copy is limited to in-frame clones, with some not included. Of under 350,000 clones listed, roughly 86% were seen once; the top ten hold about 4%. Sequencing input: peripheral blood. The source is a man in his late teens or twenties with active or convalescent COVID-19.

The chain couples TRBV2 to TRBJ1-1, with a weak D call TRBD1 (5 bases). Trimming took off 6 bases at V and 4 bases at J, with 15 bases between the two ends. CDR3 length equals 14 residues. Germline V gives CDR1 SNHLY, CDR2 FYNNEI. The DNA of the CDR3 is TGTGCCAGCAGGACAGACAGTGGTATCACTGAAGCTTTCTTT. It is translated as CASRTDSGITEAFF.

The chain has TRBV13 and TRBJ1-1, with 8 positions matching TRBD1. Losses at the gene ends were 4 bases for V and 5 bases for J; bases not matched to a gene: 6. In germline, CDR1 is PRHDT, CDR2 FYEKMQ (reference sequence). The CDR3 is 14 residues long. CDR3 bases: TGTGCCAGCAGCTCGGGGACAGGAGGTACTGAAGCTTTCTTT. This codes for CASSSGTGGTEAFF.

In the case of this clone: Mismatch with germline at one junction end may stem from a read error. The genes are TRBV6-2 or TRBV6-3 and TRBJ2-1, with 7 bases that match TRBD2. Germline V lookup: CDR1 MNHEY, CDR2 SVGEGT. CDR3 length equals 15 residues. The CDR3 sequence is CASSPPSGGKNEQFF. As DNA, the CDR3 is TGTGCTAGCAGCCCCCCTTCGGGAGGTAAGAATGAGCAGTTCTTC.

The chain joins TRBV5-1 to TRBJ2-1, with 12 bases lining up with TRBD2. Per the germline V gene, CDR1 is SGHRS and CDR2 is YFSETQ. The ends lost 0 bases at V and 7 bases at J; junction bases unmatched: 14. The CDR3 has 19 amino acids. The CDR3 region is CASSLAFASGGAGQNEQFF. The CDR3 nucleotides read TGCGCCAGCAGCTTGGCATTTGCTAGCGGGGGGGCCGGTCAGAATGAGCAGTTCTTC.

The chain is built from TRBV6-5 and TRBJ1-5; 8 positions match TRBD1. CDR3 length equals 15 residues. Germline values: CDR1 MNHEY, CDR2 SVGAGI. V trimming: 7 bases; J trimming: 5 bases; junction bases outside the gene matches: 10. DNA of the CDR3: TGTGCCAGCATCTTAGCAGGGGGCTCGTATCAGCCCCAGCATTTT. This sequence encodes CASILAGGSYQPQHF.

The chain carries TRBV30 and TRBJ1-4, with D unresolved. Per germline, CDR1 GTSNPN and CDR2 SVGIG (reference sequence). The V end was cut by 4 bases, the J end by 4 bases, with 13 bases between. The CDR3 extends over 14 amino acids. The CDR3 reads CAWKKDFDNEKLFF. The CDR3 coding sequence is TGTGCCTGGAAGAAGGACTTCGATAATGAAAAACTGTTTTTT.

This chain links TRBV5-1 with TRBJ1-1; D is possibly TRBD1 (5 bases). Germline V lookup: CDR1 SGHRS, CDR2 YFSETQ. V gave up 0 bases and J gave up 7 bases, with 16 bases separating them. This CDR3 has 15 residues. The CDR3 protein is CASSLGTPLVGEAFF. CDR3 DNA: TGCGCCAGCAGCTTGGGGACACCTCTGGTTGGTGAAGCTTTCTTT.

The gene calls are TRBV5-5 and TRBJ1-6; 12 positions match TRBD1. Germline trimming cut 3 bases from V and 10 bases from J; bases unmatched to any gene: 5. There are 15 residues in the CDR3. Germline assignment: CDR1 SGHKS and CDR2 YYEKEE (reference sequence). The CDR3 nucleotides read TGTGCCAGCAGCTGGGGGACAGGGGGCGAATCACCCCTCCACTTT. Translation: CASSWGTGGESPLHF.

The CDR3 loop is CASAPGQGGEQYF. The CDR3 region has the DNA TGTGCCAGCGCCCCCGGACAGGGAGGCGAGCAGTACTTC. This chain links TRBV6-5 with TRBJ2-7; 8 bases fit TRBD1. This CDR3 is 13 amino acids long. The germline V gene has CDR1 MNHEY and CDR2 SVGAGI. V lost 8 bases, J lost 6 bases, and 9 bases stayed unmatched.

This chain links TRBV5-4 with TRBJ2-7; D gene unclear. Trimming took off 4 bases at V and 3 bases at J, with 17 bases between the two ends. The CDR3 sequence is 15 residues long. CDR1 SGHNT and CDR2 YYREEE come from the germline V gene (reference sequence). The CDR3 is CASSHRETRYYEQYF. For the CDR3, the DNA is TGTGCCAGCAGCCACAGAGAGACCCGATACTACGAGCAGTACTTC. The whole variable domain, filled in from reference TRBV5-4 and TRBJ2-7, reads ETGVTQSPTHLIKTRGQQVTLRCSSQSGHNTVSWYQQALGQGPQFIFQYYREEENGRGNFPPRFSGLQFPNYSSELNVNALELDDSALYLCASSHRETRYYEQYFGPGTRLTVT.

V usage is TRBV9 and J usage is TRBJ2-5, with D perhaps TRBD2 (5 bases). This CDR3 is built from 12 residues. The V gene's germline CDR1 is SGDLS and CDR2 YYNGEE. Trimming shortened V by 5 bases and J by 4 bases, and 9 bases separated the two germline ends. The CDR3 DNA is TGTGCCAGCAGGGGAGAGGGAGAGACCCAGTACTTC. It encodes CASRGEGETQYF.

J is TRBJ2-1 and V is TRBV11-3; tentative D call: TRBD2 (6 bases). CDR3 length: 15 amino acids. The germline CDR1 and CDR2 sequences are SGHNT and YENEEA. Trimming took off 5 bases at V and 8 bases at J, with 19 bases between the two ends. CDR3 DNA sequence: TGTGCCAGCAGCGTTCGGGGCGGGGAATGGGATGAGCAGTTCTTC. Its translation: CASSVRGGEWDEQFF. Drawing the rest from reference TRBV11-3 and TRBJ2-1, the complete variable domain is EAGVVQSPRYKIIEKKQPVAFWCNPISGHNTLYWYLQNLGQGPELLIRYENEEAVDDSQLPKDRFSAERLKGVDSTLKIQPAELGDSAVYLCASSVRGGEWDEQFFGPGTRLTVL.

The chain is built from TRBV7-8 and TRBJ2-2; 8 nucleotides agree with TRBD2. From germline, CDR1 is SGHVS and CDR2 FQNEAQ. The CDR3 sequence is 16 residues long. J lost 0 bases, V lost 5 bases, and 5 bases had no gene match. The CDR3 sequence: CASSLLAGPNTGELFF. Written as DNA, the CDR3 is TGTGCCAGCAGCCTATTAGCGGGACCGAACACCGGGGAGCTGTTTTTT.

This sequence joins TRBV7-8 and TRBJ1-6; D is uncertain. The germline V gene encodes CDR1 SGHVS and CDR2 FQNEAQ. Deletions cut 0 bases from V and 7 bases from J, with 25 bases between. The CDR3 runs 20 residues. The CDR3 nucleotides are TGTGCCAGCAGCTTAGCTATTACCTCTCACACACTAGGCCCCAATTCACCCCTCCACTTT. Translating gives CASSLAITSHTLGPNSPLHF. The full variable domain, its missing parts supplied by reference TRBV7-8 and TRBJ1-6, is GAGVSQSPRYKVAKRGQDVALRCDPISGHVSLFWYQQALGQGPEFLTYFQNEAQLDKSGLPSDRFFAERPEGSVSTLKIQRTQQEDSAVYLCASSLAITSHTLGPNSPLHFGNGTRLTVT.